A single sample is the source of the 9 T cell receptor beta chains below, sequenced in a study of CD8 T cells in ankylosing spondylitis. No antigen is known for these receptors. TCRdb reprocessed the 5' RACE reads via MiXCR and lists one record per CDR3 protein. The sample contains around 140,000 distinct CDR3 sequences, 17% of which appear only once. Findings and caveats of the study: In ankylosing spondylitis blood, a motif of roughly eight highly homologous TCR beta variants appeared characteristic.

Sequenced material: blood, either unsorted or a sorted T cell fraction (not recorded which). The receptors stem from a male donor with ankylosing spondylitis.

This clonotype turned up a few times. The chain has TRBV12-3 or TRBV12-4 and TRBJ2-2; a weak D match, TRBD1 (5 bases). The CDR3 runs 14 residues. Trimming took 5 bases from V and 0 from J, leaving 7 bases between them. The CDR3, as DNA: TGTGCCAGCAGTCCGACAGCGAACACCGGGGAGCTGTTTTTT. Protein: CASSPTANTGELFF.

The CDR3 DNA reads TGCGCCAGCAGCCAAGAGGCCCGGGGACAGGGAACCTACGAGCAGTACTTC. Its protein product is CASSQEARGQGTYEQYF. This rearrangement joins TRBV4-1 to TRBJ2-7; 9 positions agree with TRBD1. Trimming took 0 bases from V and 2 from J; bases not matched to a gene: 8. Per germline, CDR1 MGHRA and CDR2 YSYEKL. This CDR3 spans 17 amino acids.

This clonotype was seen only a few times. The chain has TRBV7-9 and TRBJ2-7, with D perhaps TRBD1 or TRBD2 (5 bases each). Trimming shortened V by 4 bases and J by 2 bases, and 15 bases separated the two germline ends. The CDR3 is 15 residues long. The germline gives CDR1 SEHNR, CDR2 FQNEAQ (reference sequence). CDR3: CASSSLGAGAYEQYF. For the CDR3, the DNA is TGTGCCAGCAGCTCCCTCGGGGCAGGAGCCTACGAGCAGTACTTC.

This clonotype was detected many times. The genes are TRBV27 and TRBJ2-7; D is unclear. Trimming stripped 3 bases from V and 2 bases from J, with 8 bases between. The CDR3 length is 13 residues. Germline CDR1 is MNHEY and CDR2 is SMNVEV (reference sequence). The CDR3 DNA reads as TGTGCCAGCAGTTTGGGCAGAGCCTACGAGCAGTACTTC. It specifies CASSLGRAYEQYF.

This chain joins TRBV5-1 and TRBJ2-3; 8 bases map to TRBD1. Germline values: CDR1 SGHRS, CDR2 YFSETQ. The CDR3 is 16 amino acids. The V gene end was trimmed by 0 bases and the J gene end by 0 bases; junction bases not matched to a gene: 3. The CDR3, as DNA: TGCGCCAGCAGCTTGGTTGACAGGGGAAGCACAGATACGCAGTATTTT. It encodes CASSLVDRGSTDTQYF. The whole variable domain, filled in from reference TRBV5-1 and TRBJ2-3, reads KAGVTQTPRYLIKTRGQQVTLSCSPISGHRSVSWYQQTPGQGLQFLFEYFSETQRNKGNFPGRFSGRQFSNSRSEMNVSTLELGDSALYLCASSLVDRGSTDTQYFGPGTRLTVL.

This clonotype came up a few times. The chain employs TRBV4-1 and TRBJ1-5; possibly TRBD1 for D (6 bases). V shed 1 base and J shed 3 bases, with 13 bases lying between them. Germline V gives CDR1 MGHRA, CDR2 YSYEKL. The CDR3 has 16 amino acids. The CDR3: CASSQGGQLINQPQHF. CDR3 DNA: TGCGCCAGCAGCCAAGGAGGACAGCTAATCAATCAGCCCCAGCATTTT.

This clonotype was seen only a few times. V is TRBV7-9 and J is TRBJ1-1, with D unresolved. This CDR3 comprises 13 residues. Per the germline V gene, CDR1 is SEHNR and CDR2 is FQNEAQ (reference sequence). The V end was cut by 5 bases, the J end by 11 bases, with 18 bases between. The CDR3 protein is CASSRWTDPGAFF. The CDR3 DNA sequence: TGTGCCAGCAGCCGCTGGACGGACCCTGGGGCTTTCTTT.

The rearrangement links TRBV28 to TRBJ1-4; 7 bases are shared with TRBD1. After removal of 3 bases from V and 4 bases from J, the junction contained 2 bases not matched to a gene. The germline V gene encodes CDR1 MDHEN and CDR2 SYDVKM. The length of the CDR3 is 14 residues. CDR3 loop: CASSLGQINEKLFF. Written as DNA, the CDR3 is TGTGCCAGCAGTTTGGGACAGATTAATGAAAAACTGTTTTTT.

This chain links TRBV6-2 or TRBV6-3 with TRBJ1-4, with 8 bases matching TRBD1. Losses at the gene ends were 7 bases for V and 9 bases for J; bases not matched to a gene: 16. The CDR3 length is 16 residues. Per the germline V gene, CDR1 is MNHEY and CDR2 is SVGEGT. The CDR3 here is CASTASVLTGDQKLFF. The CDR3 region has the DNA TGTGCCAGCACCGCCTCCGTTTTGACAGGGGATCAAAAACTGTTTTTT.